This TCR beta chain was identified during a study of spatial heterogeneity in lung cancer. This clonotype has at least ten counts. This CDR3 spans 15 amino acids. The ends were cut back, 2 bases at V and 4 bases at J, with 13 bases in the middle. CDR1 is SGHTA, CDR2 FQGTGA, per germline. Via MiXCR, TCRdb re-called the 5' RACE reads, giving one row per CDR3 protein. The sample carries 11,000 to 15,000 distinct CDR3 sequences, 10% recorded once. Time point noted: sample taken at primary tumor resection. Unsorted whole RNA from tumor, nontumor lung or frozen PBMC underwent sequencing. There were around 72 donors, all of them untreated patients with early-stage non-small cell lung cancer.

The chain links TRBV7-3 to TRBJ2-3, with D maybe TRBD2 (6 bases). This specimen consisted of PBMCs, obtained at surgery. The receptor's source is a male donor with early-stage non-small cell lung cancer. CDR3 sequence (DNA): TGTGCCAGCAGCTTAGGTGGGGGGAGAGCAGATACGCAGTATTTT. It translates to CASSLGGGRADTQYF.